The entry below describes one T cell receptor (beta chain). What it binds is not known. This may stem from a read error, because a much larger clone lies one nucleotide away. Germline loops: CDR1 SGHRS, CDR2 YFSETQ. The CDR3 sequence is 14 residues long. This entry is derived from a study of early T cells in non-severe SARS-CoV-2 infection. The study's findings and limits: Matching results from VDJdb favored anti-spike CD8 responses, leaving private and CD4 specificities undetected.

Unique molecular identifiers were affixed to single, distinct cDNA molecules. From the 5' RACE reads, TCRdb called clonotypes with MiXCR, one entry per CDR3 protein. The sample lists tens of thousands of distinct CDR3 sequences, 9% to 15% occurring once. The source material was whole blood. The receptor comes from an adult who was a healthcare worker with PCR-confirmed SARS-CoV-2 infection or an uninfected control (not recorded which). V and J are TRBV5-1 and TRBJ2-7, with D uncertain. DNA for the CDR3: TGCGCCAGAAGCTTGCCGGGCCAGGCCTCCGAGCAGTACTTC. The encoded protein is CARSLPGQASEQYF.